This is a list of T cell receptor beta chains from one sample in a study of blood T cell repertoires in COVID-19. Using immunoSEQ multiplex PCR, the repertoire was profiled, and TCRdb retains in-frame clones only, with some absent. This sample has roughly 150,000 clones, with about four fifths found just once. Sequenced sample: peripheral blood. All receptors come from an older man with active or convalescent COVID-19. The CDR3 runs from the conserved cysteine through the conserved F or W. D genes are given only for firm matches. Clone size is not always given. Where it is, it says once, few, many or a class for expanded clones.

>TRBD2|TRBJ2-7|-|TRBV7-3
TGTGCCAGCAGCCTAGGGACTAGCGGGAGCTACGAGCAGTACTTC
CASSLGTSGSYEQYF
>TRBD1|TRBJ2-5|-|TRBV28
TGTGCCAGCATTCCGGGACAGGGGGCCGTGATTCAAGAGACCCAGTACTTC
CASIPGQGAVIQETQYF
>-|TRBJ1-2|-|TRBV5-6
TGTGCCAGCAGCTTGATGACAAGCTATGGCTACACCTTC
CASSLMTSYGYTF
>-|TRBJ2-7|once|TRBV6-5
TGTGCCAGCAGTTGGGGCAGGAGTTCGCTCGGGCAGTACTTC
CASSWGRSSLGQYF
>-|TRBJ1-5|once|TRBV13
TGTGCCAGCAGCCCCCCGGGGAAAGGTCAGCCCCAGCATTTT
CASSPPGKGQPQHF
>-|TRBJ2-3|once|TRBV29-1
TGCAGCGTTATTCCCGGGGGGCAATCCACAGATACGCAGTATTTT
CSVIPGGQSTDTQYF
>TRBD1|TRBJ1-2|-|TRBV2
TGTGCCAGCGCGCCCGGGACAGGGAACTATGGCTACACCTTC
CASAPGTGNYGYTF
>TRBD1|TRBJ2-3|-|TRBV15
TGTGCCACCAGCAGAGTTCGGACAGGGGCTGATTATGATACGCAGTATTTT
CATSRVRTGADYDTQYF
>TRBD2|TRBJ2-1|-|TRBV5-1
TGCGCCAGCAGCACCCACCTAGCGGGAGGTGGCAATGAGCAGTTCTTC
CASSTHLAGGGNEQFF
>-|TRBJ2-7|-|TRBV9
TGTGCCAGCAGCCCCCAAAGGAGCGGAGCTTACGAGCAGTACTTC
CASSPQRSGAYEQYF
>TRBD2|TRBJ2-5|-|TRBV6-5
TGTGCCAGCAGTACCCTCGGACTAGTTAGCGAGACCCAGTACTTC
CASSTLGLVSETQYF
>-|TRBJ2-1|-|TRBV6-5
TGTGCCAGCAGTTACTGGGGGGATTTTGATGAGCAGTTCTTC
CASSYWGDFDEQFF
>-|TRBJ1-1|-|TRBV9
TGTGCCAGCAGCCCGTTCGGTGACAGCTACACTGAAGCTTTCTTT
CASSPFGDSYTEAFF
>TRBD1|TRBJ1-5|-|TRBV6-5
TGTGCCAGCAGGAGGGACAGGACCAATCAGCCCCAGCATTTT
CASRRDRTNQPQHF
>TRBD1|TRBJ1-2|-|TRBV2
TGTGCCAGCAGTGGGGGGACAGGGGGCCGGGGCTACACCTTC
CASSGGTGGRGYTF
>TRBD1|TRBJ1-1|-|TRBV5-5
TGTGCCAGCAGCCTCTGGACAGGGGTTAGGAACACTGAAGCTTTCTTT
CASSLWTGVRNTEAFF
>TRBD2|TRBJ2-1|-|TRBV9
TGTGCCAGCAGCCCAACGGGACTAGCGGGAGTCAATGAGCAGTTCTTC
CASSPTGLAGVNEQFF
>-|TRBJ1-1|-|TRBV6-2/TRBV6-3
TGTGCCAGCAGTTCTAAGGTGGAACAGACTGAAGCTTTCTTT
CASSSKVEQTEAFF
>TRBD1|TRBJ1-1|-|TRBV12-3/TRBV12-4
TGTGCCAGCAGCCCCGGGACAGGGGGCCTATTTTTT
CASSPGTGGLFF
>-|TRBJ1-2|-|TRBV5-1
TGCGCCAGCAGCTTCGAAGGAGCTAACTATGGCTACACCTTC
CASSFEGANYGYTF
>-|TRBJ2-7|-|TRBV10-1
TGCGCCAGTAGTGCCGGGACCTACGAGCAGTACTTC
CASSAGTYEQYF
>-|TRBJ1-2|-|TRBV19
TGTGCCAGTAGACAACCAGGTTTCGGCGGCTACACCTTC
CASRQPGFGGYTF
>TRBD1|TRBJ2-2|-|TRBV4-3
TGCGCCAGCAGCCAAGATAAGGCAGGGGGATACACCGGGGAGCTGTTTTTT
CASSQDKAGGYTGELFF
>-|TRBJ1-1|-|TRBV2
TGTGCCAGCAGTGATTCAAATCCGAACACTGAAGCTTTCTTT
CASSDSNPNTEAFF
>-|TRBJ1-1|-|TRBV2
TGTGCCAGCAGTGAAATGAGGGGGGGGAGGAGGGCTTTCTTT
CASSEMRGGRRAFF
>-|TRBJ1-2|-|TRBV4-3
TGCGCCAGCAGCCAAGACCCAACGGGCTATGGCTACACCTTC
CASSQDPTGYGYTF
>-|TRBJ1-1|-|TRBV29-1
TGCAGCGTTGAAAGTAGTCTAAACACTGAAGCTTTCTTT
CSVESSLNTEAFF
>-|TRBJ1-3|-|TRBV11-3
TGTGCCAGCAGCTTAGATGGCAGGGGTCCCAACACCATATATTTT
CASSLDGRGPNTIYF
>-|TRBJ1-3|-|TRBV6-5
TGTGCCAGCAGCCCCGACAGAAGCTCTGGAAACACCATATATTTT
CASSPDRSSGNTIYF
>TRBD2|TRBJ2-7|once|TRBV18
TGTGCCAGCTCACCCAGAAGCGGGAGCCGATACGAGCAGTACTTC
CASSPRSGSRYEQYF
>-|TRBJ1-4|many|TRBV6-1
TGTGCCAGCAGTGAACAGGTTCCACCAAATGAAAAACTGTTTTTT
CASSEQVPPNEKLFF
>-|TRBJ1-5|once|TRBV7-8
TGTGCCAGCAGCTTAGTGAGGAATCAGCCCCAGCATTTT
CASSLVRNQPQHF
>-|TRBJ2-3|-|TRBV10-2
TGCGCCAGCAGAGAATATAGCGGATCAGATACGCAGTATTTT
CASREYSGSDTQYF
>TRBD2|TRBJ2-7|once|TRBV5-1
TGCGCCAGCGGGCCGACTAGCGGGAGCCTTGAGCAGTACTTC
CASGPTSGSLEQYF
>TRBD1|TRBJ2-7|once|TRBV19
TGTGCCAGTAGTGCCCGGACACAGGGGTCCCCCCACGAGCAGTACTTC
CASSARTQGSPHEQYF
>-|TRBJ1-2|-|TRBV15
TGTGCCACCAGCCCAAAGGGAAACAGGGTAGAGGGCTACACCTTC
CATSPKGNRVEGYTF
>TRBD2|TRBJ2-1|-|TRBV7-3
TGTGCCAGCAGCACTGGACTAGCCACATACAATGAGCAGTTCTTC
CASSTGLATYNEQFF
>-|TRBJ1-1|-|TRBV15
TGTGCCACCAGCAGAGATGGTCAGGGTTTCACTGAAGCTTTCTTT
CATSRDGQGFTEAFF
>TRBD2|TRBJ2-1|-|TRBV20-1
TGCAGTGCTAGTGGGACTAGCTACAATGAGCAGTTCTTC
CSASGTSYNEQFF
>TRBD2|TRBJ2-1|-|TRBV5-1
TGCGCCAGCAGCTTGCCCGGGACTAGCGGATACAATGAGCAGTTCTTC
CASSLPGTSGYNEQFF
>-|TRBJ1-2|-|TRBV9
TGTGCCAGCAGCGTAGACCTGGGGCGCGACTATGGCTACACCTTC
CASSVDLGRDYGYTF
>-|TRBJ2-7|-|TRBV2
TGTGCCAGCCATATCAGGGGAGTAATCTACGAGCAGTACTTC
CASHIRGVIYEQYF
>TRBD2|TRBJ2-1|-|TRBV28
TGTGCCAGCAGTTCTCTAGCGGGAGGTTACAATGAGCAGTTCTTC
CASSSLAGGYNEQFF
>TRBD2|TRBJ2-1|-|TRBV6-2/TRBV6-3
TGTGCCAGCAGTCCCATCGGGGGGGAGAGAAATGAGCAGTTCTTC
CASSPIGGERNEQFF
>-|TRBJ1-1|-|TRBV28
TGTGCCAGCAGATCCTTCCGGGACGCGGGGAGCACTGAAGCTTTCTTT
CASRSFRDAGSTEAFF
>-|TRBJ2-7|many|TRBV14
TGTGCCAGCAGCCGTCGGGGGACGGGCAGCTACGAGCAGTACTTC
CASSRRGTGSYEQYF
>TRBD2|TRBJ2-1|-|TRBV10-3
TGTGCCATCAGTGAATTAGCGGGGTACAATGAGCAGTTCTTC
CAISELAGYNEQFF
>TRBD2|TRBJ2-5|-|TRBV5-1
TGCGCCAGCACGTGGCCTAGCGGAAGTCAAGAGACCCAGTACTTC
CASTWPSGSQETQYF
>TRBD1|TRBJ1-2|-|TRBV6-5
TGTGCCAGCAGCCGGGACAGTAACTATGGCTACACCTTC
CASSRDSNYGYTF
>-|TRBJ1-1|-|TRBV10-3
TGTGCCATCAGTCCGGGGACTGAAGCTTTCTTT
CAISPGTEAFF
>TRBD1|TRBJ1-2|-|TRBV5-1
TGCGCCAGCAGCTTGGACAGGGGGCACTATGGCTACACCTTC
CASSLDRGHYGYTF
>-|TRBJ2-5|-|TRBV11-2
TGTGCCAGCAGCTTAGCTGGGGGGGAGACCCAGTACTTC
CASSLAGGETQYF
>-|TRBJ2-7|-|TRBV18
TGTGCCAGCTCAGATCAGGTAATGTACGAGCAGTACTTC
CASSDQVMYEQYF
>-|TRBJ2-7|-|TRBV4-3
TGCGCCAGCAGCCAAGATCGGAAGGTTCAGGGCCGGACCTACGAGCAGTACTTC
CASSQDRKVQGRTYEQYF
>-|TRBJ1-2|-|TRBV7-9
TGTGCCAGCAGCGCGCGCACCGGGACAAGGGATGGCTACACCTTC
CASSARTGTRDGYTF
>TRBD1|TRBJ1-1|-|TRBV11-2
TGTGCCAGCAGCTCCGGACAGGGAAAATTCATGAACACTGAAGCTTTCTTT
CASSSGQGKFMNTEAFF
>-|TRBJ1-1|once|TRBV5-6
TGTGCCAGCAGCTTAGCGGGGGCTGGCACTGAAGCTTTCTTT
CASSLAGAGTEAFF
>-|TRBJ1-1|-|TRBV18
TGTGCCAGCTCACCGAAACAGAGAGCCACTTTGGACACTGAAGCTTTCTTT
CASSPKQRATLDTEAFF